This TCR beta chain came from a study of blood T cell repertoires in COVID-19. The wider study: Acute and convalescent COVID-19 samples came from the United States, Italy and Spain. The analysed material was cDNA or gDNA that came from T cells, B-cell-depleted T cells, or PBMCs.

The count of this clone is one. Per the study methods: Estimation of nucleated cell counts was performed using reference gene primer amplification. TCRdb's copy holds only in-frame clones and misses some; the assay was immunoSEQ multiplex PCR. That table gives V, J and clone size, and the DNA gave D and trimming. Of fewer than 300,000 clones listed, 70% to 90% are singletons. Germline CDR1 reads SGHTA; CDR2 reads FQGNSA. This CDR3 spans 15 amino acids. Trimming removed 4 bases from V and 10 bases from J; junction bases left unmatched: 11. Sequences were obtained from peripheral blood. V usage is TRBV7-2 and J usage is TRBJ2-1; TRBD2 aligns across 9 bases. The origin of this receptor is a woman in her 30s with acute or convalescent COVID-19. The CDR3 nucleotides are TGTGCCAGCAGCTCTTATAGCGGGAGCCTGTCGGAGCAGTTCTTC. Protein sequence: CASSSYSGSLSEQFF. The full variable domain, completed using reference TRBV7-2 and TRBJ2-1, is GAGVSQSPSNKVTEKGKDVELRCDPISGHTALYWYRQSLGQGLEFLIYFQGNSAPDKSGLPSDRFSAERTGGSVSTLTIQRTQQEDSAVYLCASSSYSGSLSEQFFGPGTRLTVL.